Presented here are 25 T cell receptor beta chains from one specimen sequenced in a study of blood T cell repertoires in COVID-19 (dated by TCRdb to 2020 to 2022). Libraries were prepared through the immunoSEQ multiplex PCR assay. Not all clones reach the TCRdb copy of this immuneACCESS table, which keeps in-frame sequences only. Checked studies attribute under half of the gap to unresolved V genes and leave the rest unexplained. This sample lists about 420,000 clones; around nine tenths were detected once. Roughly 0.76% of the sample rests with the top ten. The sample taken for sequencing was peripheral blood. These receptor sequences come from a man between 18 and 35 years old with COVID-19, enrolled during active disease.

The rearrangement links TRBV23-1 to TRBJ2-2; 8 bases map to TRBD1. TRBV23-1 is an ORF, with its function uncertain. The CDR3 spans 14 residues. V was clipped by 4 bases and J by 5 bases; unmatched bases: 3. In DNA form, the CDR3 reads TGCGCCAGCAGTCCACAGGGGGAGACCGGGGAGCTGTTTTTT. This sequence encodes CASSPQGETGELFF.

The CDR3 region is CASSAGTPSYEQYF. CDR3 DNA: TGTGCCAGCAGTGCCGGGACACCTTCCTACGAGCAGTACTTC. The chain is built from TRBV2 and TRBJ2-7, with D perhaps matching TRBD1 (6 bases). Trimming removed 4 bases from V and 1 base from J, with 11 bases in between. Germline assignment: CDR1 SNHLY and CDR2 FYNNEI. CDR3 length: 14 residues.

The chain carries TRBV10-1 and TRBJ2-7, with a possible D match to TRBD1 (5 bases). This CDR3 is 16 amino acids long. Trimming removed 6 bases at V and 2 bases at J, with 20 bases between. The germline V gene encodes CDR1 WNHNN and CDR2 SYGVQD (reference sequence). CDR3 sequence reads: CASSHDPSGPTYEQYF. The DNA of the CDR3 is TGCGCCAGCAGCCACGACCCATCAGGGCCGACCTACGAGCAGTACTTC.

The V gene is TRBV7-8, the J gene TRBJ2-1, with 7 bases matching TRBD2. Germline lookup yields CDR1 SGHVS and CDR2 FQNEAQ. With 5 bases clipped from V and 5 bases from J, the junction kept 6 bases outside the gene matches. The CDR3 has 14 amino acids. DNA of the CDR3: TGTGCCAGCAGCCCCGGACTAGATCACAATGAGCAGTTCTTC. Translating gives CASSPGLDHNEQFF. Using reference TRBV7-8 and TRBJ2-1 for the parts outside the CDR3, the full variable domain is GAGVSQSPRYKVAKRGQDVALRCDPISGHVSLFWYQQALGQGPEFLTYFQNEAQLDKSGLPSDRFFAERPEGSVSTLKIQRTQQEDSAVYLCASSPGLDHNEQFFGPGTRLTVL.

The chain is built from TRBV2 and TRBJ2-7; D is uncertain. This CDR3 is 15 amino acids long. In germline, CDR1 is SNHLY, CDR2 FYNNEI. The V gene lost 4 bases and the J gene lost 0 bases, with 13 bases spanning the gap. The CDR3 sequence: CASSVRPYLSYEQYF. In DNA, the CDR3 is TGTGCCAGCAGTGTGAGGCCATACCTCTCCTACGAGCAGTACTTC.

The rearrangement uses TRBV4-1 and TRBJ2-1; the D gene is possibly TRBD1 (5 bases). This CDR3 contains 12 residues. CDR1 is MGHRA, CDR2 YSYEKL, per germline. The ends were cut back, 5 bases at V and 5 bases at J, with 7 bases in the middle. CDR3 loop: CASSSRDNEQFF. CDR3 DNA: TGCGCCAGCAGCTCCAGGGACAATGAGCAGTTCTTC.

The chain combines TRBV13 with TRBJ1-3; maybe TRBD1 (5 bases). This CDR3 region has 14 residues. Germline CDR1 reads PRHDT; CDR2 reads FYEKMQ (reference sequence). The V and J ends lost 6 bases and 1 base respectively, with 10 bases between them. The CDR3 loop is CASSVQGSGNTIYF. CDR3 DNA: TGTGCCAGCAGTGTCCAGGGATCTGGAAACACCATATATTTT.

The J gene is TRBJ2-2, the V gene TRBV5-1, with 9 bases aligning to TRBD1. This CDR3 comprises 17 residues. Germline lookup yields CDR1 SGHRS and CDR2 YFSETQ. Trimming at V came to 1 base and at J to 6 bases, leaving 10 bases not matched to a gene. This chain's CDR3 is CASSLRPGTGTSGELFF. The DNA of the CDR3 is TGCGCCAGCAGCTTGAGGCCCGGGACAGGGACGTCCGGGGAGCTGTTTTTT.

This chain uses TRBV7-8 with TRBJ1-1; D remains unclear. The length of the CDR3 is 14 residues. Trimming cost V 1 base and J 2 bases, with 8 bases left between them. Germline-derived CDR1 and CDR2 are SGHVS and FQNEAQ. The CDR3 loop is CASSLGASNTEAFF. The CDR3 DNA follows: TGTGCCAGCAGCTTAGGTGCGAGTAACACTGAAGCTTTCTTT.

The V and J genes are TRBV4-1 and TRBJ1-6; no definite D call. Germline values: CDR1 MGHRA, CDR2 YSYEKL. This CDR3 comprises 18 residues. V shed 0 bases and J shed 2 bases, with 14 bases lying between them. The CDR3 sequence: CASSQDRIREPYNSPLHF. The CDR3 nucleotides read TGCGCCAGCAGCCAAGATAGGATTCGGGAACCCTATAATTCACCCCTCCACTTT.

The V call is TRBV2, the J call TRBJ1-4; D possibly corresponds to TRBD1 (5 bases). The CDR3 is 13 residues long. CDR1 is SNHLY, CDR2 FYNNEI, per germline. V lost 1 base and J lost 17, with 17 bases in between. CDR3 residues: CASSEGTRAVVFF. CDR3 in DNA: TGTGCCAGCAGTGAAGGGACAAGGGCTGTGGTATTTTTT.

This rearrangement joins TRBV28 to TRBJ2-5; maybe TRBD2 (5 bases). CDR1 and CDR2 from the germline V gene are MDHEN and SYDVKM. This CDR3 spans 14 amino acids. The V end was cut by 2 bases, the J end by 4 bases, with 11 bases between. CDR3 nucleotide sequence: TGTGCCAGCAGTTTACCCCTCGGGATAGAGACCCAGTACTTC. The encoded protein is CASSLPLGIETQYF.

The CDR3, as DNA: TGCGCCAGCAGTCTACAGGACTCTGGAAACACCATATATTTT. It translates to CASSLQDSGNTIYF. The J gene is TRBJ1-3, the V gene TRBV5-1; tentatively, D is TRBD1 (5 bases). The CDR3 is made up of 14 amino acids. V gave up 5 bases and J gave up 0 bases, with 9 bases separating them. Germline V gives CDR1 SGHRS, CDR2 YFSETQ.

This chain connects TRBV7-6 to TRBJ1-1; no clear D. Germline CDR1 and CDR2: SGHVS and FNYEAQ. The germline V and J ends were trimmed by 5 bases and 11 bases, with 21 bases remaining between them. CDR3 length: 14 amino acids. CDR3 coding DNA: TGTGCCAGCAGCCGATCTCACGGCGGCAGCGAGGCTTTCTTT. As protein: CASSRSHGGSEAFF.

The CDR3 nucleotides read TGCGCCAGCAGCCGGACAGACGACATATTGAGTGGCTACACCTTC. Protein sequence: CASSRTDDILSGYTF. This sequence joins TRBV5-1 and TRBJ1-2, with D possibly TRBD1 on 6 matching bases. CDR3 length: 15 residues. CDR1 and CDR2 from the germline V gene are SGHRS and YFSETQ. V lost 4 bases to trimming and J lost 7 bases, with 20 bases between them.

Only a few counts were recorded for this clone. The J gene is TRBJ1-2, the V gene TRBV13, with 8 nucleotides matching TRBD1. The ends lost 5 bases at V and 2 bases at J; junction bases unmatched: 10. The CDR3 spans 16 residues. In germline, CDR1 is PRHDT, CDR2 FYEKMQ (reference sequence). CDR3 protein: CASSPRPDRANYGYTF. The CDR3, as DNA: TGTGCCAGCAGCCCCCGCCCGGACAGGGCAAACTATGGCTACACCTTC.

This chain connects TRBV5-4 to TRBJ2-7; 8 nucleotides align to TRBD1. Per the germline V gene, CDR1 is SGHNT and CDR2 is YYREEE (reference sequence). The trim removed 2 bases at V and 2 bases at J, leaving 6 bases unmatched. The CDR3 has 15 amino acids. As DNA, the CDR3 is TGTGCCAGCAGCTTCCCGGGACAGGATACCTACGAGCAGTACTTC. Protein sequence: CASSFPGQDTYEQYF. Full variable domain (rest looked up from reference TRBV5-4 and TRBJ2-7): ETGVTQSPTHLIKTRGQQVTLRCSSQSGHNTVSWYQQALGQGPQFIFQYYREEENGRGNFPPRFSGLQFPNYSSELNVNALELDDSALYLCASSFPGQDTYEQYFGPGTRLTVT.

V gene TRBV2 combines with J gene TRBJ2-1; 14 bases map to TRBD2. Germline CDR1 SNHLY, CDR2 FYNNEI. The CDR3 is 18 amino acids. The V gene end was trimmed by 8 bases and the J gene end by 0 bases; junction bases not matched to a gene: 9. CDR3 loop: CASGGGTSGGSSYNEQFF. The CDR3 region has the DNA TGTGCCAGCGGCGGGGGGACTAGCGGGGGCAGCTCCTACAATGAGCAGTTCTTC.

The rearrangement links TRBV5-1 to TRBJ2-5; the match to TRBD1 covers 9 bases. Germline lookup yields CDR1 SGHRS and CDR2 YFSETQ. The CDR3 runs to 14 residues. The V and J ends lost 4 bases and 4 bases, in that order; junction bases with no gene match: 5. CDR3 DNA sequence: TGCGCCAGCAGCATCGGGACAGGGATAGAGACCCAGTACTTC. Protein product: CASSIGTGIETQYF.

The rearrangement joins TRBV7-9 to TRBJ2-2; D is perhaps TRBD1 (6 bases). This CDR3 contains 15 residues. Deletions cut 5 bases from V and 7 bases from J, with 17 bases between. CDR1 SEHNR and CDR2 FQNEAQ come from the germline V gene (reference sequence). For the CDR3, the DNA is TGTGCCAGCAGCCCTCCAGGGGTACAGGACGGGGAGCTGTTTTTT. This translates into CASSPPGVQDGELFF.

This clone has at least ten counts. This rearrangement joins TRBV3-1 (or the pseudogene TRBV3-2) to TRBJ1-3, with 10 nucleotides matching TRBD1. Looked up from germline, CDR1 is LGHDT and CDR2 is YNNKEL (reference sequence). The junction had 8 bases not matched to a gene; V was cut back by 5 bases and J by 4 bases. CDR3 length: 16 amino acids. CDR3 DNA sequence: TGTGCCAGCAGCGCCCGACAGGGGGCGGGAGGAAACACCATATATTTT. This translates into CASSARQGAGGNTIYF.

Of note for this clone: Other nucleotide sequences from this sample produce the same CDR3. The rearrangement links TRBV18 to TRBJ1-5; 7 positions agree with TRBD1. CDR3 length: 16 residues. V was pared by 3 bases and J by 2 bases, with 7 bases of the junction left unmatched. Germline V gene sequence: CDR1 KGHSH, CDR2 LQKENI. In nucleotides, the CDR3 is TGTGCCAGCTCACCCAGGACAGGTAGGGGCAATCAGCCCCAGCATTTT. Its translation is CASSPRTGRGNQPQHF.

V usage is TRBV6-2 or TRBV6-3 and J usage is TRBJ2-6, with 7 bases lining up with TRBD2. In germline, CDR1 is MNHEY, CDR2 SVGEGT. The J segment lost 2 bases and the V segment lost 5 bases, leaving 6 bases of the junction unmatched. This CDR3 has 16 residues. The CDR3 region is CASSQWTSPGANVLTF. In nucleotides, the CDR3 is TGTGCCAGCAGTCAATGGACTAGTCCTGGGGCCAACGTCCTGACTTTC.

The rearrangement links TRBV19 to TRBJ1-1, with TRBD1 matching over 7 bases. Trimming cost V 6 bases and J 4 bases; bases outside gene matches: 8. The CDR3 contains 14 residues. Per germline, CDR1 LNHDA and CDR2 SQIVND (reference sequence). CDR3 sequence reads: CASSPGGGSTEAFF. The CDR3 region has the DNA TGTGCCAGTAGCCCAGGGGGAGGTAGCACTGAAGCTTTCTTT.

This clone came up a few times. V usage is TRBV6-5 and J usage is TRBJ1-2; tentatively, D is TRBD1 (6 bases). The CDR3 has 14 residues. Trimming cost V 6 bases and J 8 bases, with 19 bases left between them. The germline V gene has CDR1 MNHEY and CDR2 SVGAGI. CDR3 in DNA: TGTGCCAGCAGGCAACTAAGGCAGGGGAGAGGCTACACCTTC. Amino acids: CASRQLRQGRGYTF.